Each of the 15 T cell receptor beta chains below was sequenced from the same sample in a study of blood T cell repertoires in COVID-19. This table comes from immunoSEQ multiplex PCR, and its TCRdb copy is limited to in-frame clones, with some not included. The sample records around 320,000 clones, roughly 90% being singletons. Specimen: PBMCs or T cells enriched from blood (not recorded which). The receptor set was obtained from a woman under 40 who had been exposed to COVID-19.

V usage is TRBV2 and J usage is TRBJ1-4; tentatively, D is TRBD1 (6 bases). With 8 bases removed from V and 5 bases from J, the gap between germline ends came to 18 bases. The CDR3 length is 15 residues. CDR1 is SNHLY and CDR2 is FYNNEI in the germline V gene. CDR3 protein: CASSSTGNPNEKLFF. The CDR3 DNA follows: TGTGCCAGCTCTTCCACAGGGAATCCGAATGAAAAACTGTTTTTT.

The chain combines TRBV24-1 with TRBJ1-5; TRBD1 might be the D (5 bases). Trimming stripped 8 bases from V and 0 bases from J, with 10 bases between. CDR3 length: 14 amino acids. CDR1 is KGHDR and CDR2 is SFDVKD in the germline V gene. The CDR3 DNA sequence: TGTGCCACCAACGGACACAATAGCAATCAGCCCCAGCATTTT. It encodes CATNGHNSNQPQHF.

The rearrangement uses TRBV4-1 and TRBJ1-5; D is undetermined. This CDR3 has 14 amino acids. Germline V CDR1 and CDR2: MGHRA, YSYEKL. Between the trimmed V and J ends, which lost 2 bases and 4 bases, there was a span of 9 bases. CDR3 residues: CASSQPPRNQPQHF. The CDR3, as DNA: TGCGCCAGCAGCCAACCACCGCGGAATCAGCCCCAGCATTTT.

The chain's CDR3 is CASSSAGGGYGYTF. Written as DNA, the CDR3 is TGTGCCAGCAGCTCGGCAGGGGGCGGGTATGGCTACACCTTC. The chain links TRBV9 to TRBJ1-2; 8 nucleotides agree with TRBD1. V lost 4 bases to trimming and J lost 5 bases; unmatched junction nucleotides: 7. CDR3 length equals 14 residues. Germline V gene data show CDR1 as SGDLS and CDR2 as YYNGEE.

V usage is TRBV3-1 (or the pseudogene TRBV3-2) and J usage is TRBJ1-2; D remains ambiguous. This CDR3 has 15 residues. Trimming took off 3 bases at V and 0 bases at J, with 11 bases between the two ends. CDR1 LGHDT and CDR2 YNNKEL come from the germline V gene (reference sequence). The CDR3 protein is CASSQAPGTNYGYTF. The CDR3 DNA is TGTGCCAGCAGCCAGGCTCCGGGGACTAACTATGGCTACACCTTC.

This rearrangement joins TRBV3-1 (or the pseudogene TRBV3-2) to TRBJ1-1; a possible D gene is TRBD1 (6 bases). Germline values: CDR1 LGHDT, CDR2 YNNKEL (reference sequence). With 1 base removed from V and 4 bases from J, the gap between germline ends came to 13 bases. This CDR3 has 15 residues. The CDR3, as DNA: TGTGCCAGCAGCCAAGGTACAGGGAGGGGCACTGAAGCTTTCTTT. This codes for CASSQGTGRGTEAFF.

This chain uses TRBV19 with TRBJ2-6; unclear D gene. The ends were cut back, 5 bases at V and 1 base at J, with 9 bases in the middle. The CDR3 contains 15 residues. Germline CDR1 and CDR2: LNHDA and SQIVND (reference sequence). The CDR3 coding sequence is TGTGCCAGTAGTGTTCAGGCATCTGGGGCCAACGTCCTGACTTTC. This sequence encodes CASSVQASGANVLTF.

This clone was seen only a few times. The chain carries TRBV12-5 and TRBJ1-5, with 7 bases fitting TRBD1. Germline lookup yields CDR1 LGHNT and CDR2 FRNRAP. The CDR3 has 15 amino acids. The J segment lost 5 bases and the V segment lost 1 base, leaving 5 bases of the junction unmatched. The chain's CDR3 is CASGLGQGIDQPQHF. DNA for the CDR3: TGTGCTAGTGGTTTGGGACAGGGTATTGATCAGCCCCAGCATTTT.

The chain has TRBV6-5 and TRBJ1-3, with 9 bases aligning to TRBD1. The CDR3 runs 13 residues. Germline trimming cut 5 bases from V and 8 bases from J; bases unmatched to any gene: 4. Germline V gene sequence: CDR1 MNHEY, CDR2 SVGAGI. CDR3 in amino acids: CASSRQGVDTIYF. The CDR3 DNA is TGTGCCAGCAGTCGACAGGGGGTGGACACCATATATTTT.

The rearrangement joins TRBV5-1 to TRBJ1-2; D is possibly TRBD1 (5 bases). In germline, CDR1 is SGHRS, CDR2 YFSETQ. V dropped 4 bases and J dropped 5 bases, with 12 bases sitting between them. The CDR3 covers 13 residues. The CDR3 coding sequence is TGCGCCAGCAGCCCCCGGGACTCTTATGGCTACACCTTC. Translating gives CASSPRDSYGYTF.

The chain has TRBV18 and TRBJ2-2; D might be TRBD2 (6 bases). CDR1 KGHSH and CDR2 LQKENI come from the germline V gene. The CDR3 has 19 amino acids. V dropped 4 bases and J dropped 2 bases, with 23 bases sitting between them. CDR3 coding DNA: TGTGCCAGCTCACGGGCGGCGGGGCCCCGAGGGAAAAACACCGGGGAGCTGTTTTTT. Amino acids: CASSRAAGPRGKNTGELFF.

The chain employs TRBV11-2 and TRBJ1-1; D gene unclear. CDR3 length: 15 amino acids. Trimming removed 0 bases at V and 7 bases at J, with 15 bases between. Looked up from germline, CDR1 is SGHAT and CDR2 is FQNNGV. This chain's CDR3 is CASSLDPPSYGEAFF. The DNA of the CDR3 is TGTGCCAGCAGCTTAGACCCACCTTCATACGGTGAAGCTTTCTTT.

There are a few counts of this clone. This chain links TRBV7-3 with TRBJ1-6, with TRBD1 identical over 8 bases. From germline, CDR1 is SGHTA and CDR2 FQGTGA. This CDR3 is 16 amino acids long. Unmatched junction bases numbered 11, after V lost 6 bases and J lost 7 bases. The CDR3 DNA sequence: TGTGCCAGCAGGTTATCCCTCGGACAGGGAAATTCACCCCTCCACTTT. Translation: CASRLSLGQGNSPLHF.

The chain employs TRBV9 and TRBJ1-1; tentative D call: TRBD1 (5 bases). Germline V lookup: CDR1 SGDLS, CDR2 YYNGEE. The CDR3 is made up of 16 amino acids. V dropped 0 bases and J dropped 3 bases, with 15 bases sitting between them. CDR3 sequence (DNA): TGTGCCAGCAGCGTAGCTTCCCAGGCAGGGTACACTGAAGCTTTCTTT. It codes for CASSVASQAGYTEAFF.

This chain uses TRBV7-3 with TRBJ2-4; 9 bases align to TRBD1. This CDR3 has 16 residues. V lost 4 bases to trimming and J lost 1 base; unmatched junction nucleotides: 5. CDR1 and CDR2 from the germline V gene are SGHTA and FQGTGA. The CDR3 DNA follows: TGTGCCAGCAGCTCCGGGACAGGGCTGGCCAAAAACATTCAGTACTTC. It is translated as CASSSGTGLAKNIQYF.